Listed here are 25 T cell receptor beta chains from one sample, sequenced in a study of cytomegalovirus exposure and HLA in healthy donors. PCR employed 60 Vbeta and 13 Jbeta primers. The protocol was immunoSEQ multiplex PCR, while the TCRdb copy is restricted to in-frame clones and leaves out a portion. The table shows about 140,000 clones, with approximately 80% occurring only once. Material: PBMCs. Receptor source: a woman between 55 and 75 years old in good health and CMV-seropositive.

Only a few counts were recorded for this clone. The chain links TRBV15 to TRBJ2-5, with 7 positions matching TRBD2. Judging by the DNA end, TRBJ2-7 fits better; the J call may be wrong. The CDR3 extends over 17 amino acids. In germline, CDR1 is LNHNV, CDR2 YYDKDF (reference sequence). CDR3 DNA: TGTGCCACCAGCAGAGTGGGACGGGGAGCGGGGACCTACGAGCAGTACTTC. Amino acids: CATSRVGRGAGTYEQYF.

The chain combines TRBV6-5 with TRBJ1-3; no clear D gene. Deletions cut 2 bases from V and 0 bases from J, with 5 bases between. This CDR3 has 14 amino acids. Germline CDR1 and CDR2: MNHEY and SVGAGI. The CDR3 DNA is TGTGCCAGCAGTTACCGGAGCTCTGGAAACACCATATATTTT. It specifies CASSYRSSGNTIYF.

A single count supports this clone. This chain links TRBV19 with TRBJ2-7; 11 nucleotides line up with TRBD2. The ends lost 5 bases at V and 7 bases at J; junction bases unmatched: 10. Germline CDR1 is LNHDA and CDR2 is SQIVND (reference sequence). The CDR3 length is 15 residues. The CDR3 reads CASSSLAGGPREQYF. The CDR3, as DNA: TGTGCCAGTAGTTCCTTAGCGGGAGGGCCACGTGAGCAGTACTTC.

This chain links TRBV7-3 with TRBJ2-1, with 12 bases fitting TRBD2. This CDR3 has 16 residues. Germline lookup yields CDR1 SGHTA and CDR2 FQGTGA. V was clipped by 2 bases and J by 8 bases; unmatched bases: 7. CDR3 DNA: TGTGCCAGCAGCTTACATAGGCTAGCGGGAGGGGATGAGCAGTTCTTC. Protein sequence: CASSLHRLAGGDEQFF. The variable domain in full, completed from reference TRBV7-3 and TRBJ2-1, reads GAGVSQTPSNKVTEKGKYVELRCDPISGHTALYWYRQSLGQGPEFLIYFQGTGAADDSGLPNDRFFAVRPEGSVSTLKIQRTERGDSAVYLCASSLHRLAGGDEQFFGPGTRLTVL.

This chain links TRBV7-3 with TRBJ2-5; 8 nucleotides agree with TRBD2. The ends lost 5 bases at V and 4 bases at J; junction bases unmatched: 9. The CDR3 consists of 15 residues. CDR1 is SGHTA, CDR2 FQGTGA, per germline. The CDR3 spells CASSPSGGLVETQYF. CDR3 coding DNA: TGTGCCAGCAGCCCTTCGGGAGGGCTTGTAGAGACCCAGTACTTC.

This rearrangement joins TRBV6-1 to TRBJ1-1; 9 nucleotides line up with TRBD1. The CDR3 spans 14 residues. V gave up 7 bases and J gave up 5 bases; unmatched junction bases: 8. Germline CDR1 MNHNS, CDR2 SASEGT. The CDR3, as DNA: TGTGCCAGCATGAAACAGGGGGCAGATACTGAAGCTTTCTTT. The encoded protein is CASMKQGADTEAFF.

The chain has TRBV19 and TRBJ1-3; the D is unclear. The CDR3 totals 15 residues. Trimming shortened V by 6 bases and J by 6 bases, and 18 bases separated the two germline ends. Germline lookup yields CDR1 LNHDA and CDR2 SQIVND (reference sequence). The CDR3 loop is CASRLPRDPANTIYF. The DNA of the CDR3 is TGTGCCAGTAGGCTTCCGAGGGATCCAGCAAACACCATATATTTT.

V and J are TRBV6-5 and TRBJ1-5; a weak D match, TRBD1 (6 bases). This CDR3 has 13 amino acids. Germline CDR1 MNHEY, CDR2 SVGAGI. The V end lost 5 bases, the J end lost 9 bases, and 14 bases lay between the germline ends. The chain's CDR3 is CASSPDSPRPQHF. The CDR3 DNA is TGTGCCAGCAGTCCGGACAGTCCTAGGCCCCAGCATTTT.

The V and J genes are TRBV5-4 and TRBJ2-5; 9 positions match TRBD2. Near its end, the DNA agrees better with TRBJ2-7, so the J call may be wrong. The CDR3 spans 15 residues. The germline CDR1 and CDR2 sequences are SGHNT and YYREEE (reference sequence). The CDR3 region is CASSLEVAGANEQYF. The CDR3 region has the DNA TGTGCCAGCAGCCTCGAAGTAGCGGGAGCTAACGAGCAGTACTTC.

V gene TRBV6-1 combines with J gene TRBJ2-7; a possible D gene is TRBD1 (5 bases). Trimming shortened V by 5 bases and J by 2 bases, and 13 bases separated the two germline ends. Looked up from germline, CDR1 is MNHNS and CDR2 is SASEGT. This CDR3 spans 14 amino acids. CDR3: CASSYEAGPYEQYF. In DNA, the CDR3 is TGTGCCAGCAGTTATGAGGCAGGGCCCTACGAGCAGTACTTC.

The chain employs TRBV29-1 and TRBJ1-4; no definite D call. Per the germline V gene, CDR1 is SQVTM and CDR2 is ANQGSEA. Trimming removed 5 bases from V and 3 bases from J, with 7 bases in between. This CDR3 is 12 amino acids long. CDR3 amino acids: CSVRGSNEKLFF. CDR3 DNA sequence: TGCAGCGTTCGAGGGTCTAATGAAAAACTGTTTTTT.

This clone was picked up one time. The chain carries TRBV19 and TRBJ2-1, with D tentatively TRBD2 (5 bases). The CDR3 extends over 14 amino acids. V was pared by 8 bases and J by 0 bases, with 11 bases between. Germline lookup yields CDR1 LNHDA and CDR2 SQIVND (reference sequence). The CDR3 region is CASARESSYNEQFF. In nucleotides, the CDR3 is TGTGCCAGTGCGAGGGAGAGCTCCTACAATGAGCAGTTCTTC.

The gene calls are TRBV28 and TRBJ2-1; TRBD1 is a possible D gene (5 bases). Looked up from germline, CDR1 is MDHEN and CDR2 is SYDVKM. Trimming cost V 5 bases and J 0 bases, with 14 bases left between them. The CDR3 loop spans 16 amino acids. This CDR3 reads CASSPQGRSSYNEQFF. Here the CDR3 DNA reads TGTGCCAGCAGTCCCCAGGGCCGCAGCTCCTACAATGAGCAGTTCTTC.

V is TRBV28 and J is TRBJ1-3, with D maybe TRBD1 (5 bases). Trimming took 5 bases from V and 0 from J, leaving 17 bases between them. Germline lookup yields CDR1 MDHEN and CDR2 SYDVKM. This CDR3 is 17 amino acids long. CDR3 sequence: CASSAGGTTFSGNTIYF. In DNA form, the CDR3 reads TGTGCCAGCAGTGCCGGGGGGACGACCTTCTCTGGAAACACCATATATTTT.

The rearrangement joins TRBV29-1 to TRBJ2-7; TRBD1 aligns across 9 bases. Germline-derived CDR1 and CDR2 are SQVTM and ANQGSEA. The junction had 4 bases not matched to a gene; V was cut back by 1 base and J by 3 bases. The CDR3 length is 14 residues. The CDR3 protein is CSVEGRDRDYEQYF. CDR3 coding DNA: TGCAGCGTTGAAGGTAGGGACAGGGACTACGAGCAGTACTTC.

The chain links TRBV6-5 to TRBJ2-1, with 7 bases that match TRBD2. This CDR3 is built from 14 residues. Germline V gene data show CDR1 as MNHEY and CDR2 as SVGAGI. The ends lost 0 bases at V and 7 bases at J; junction bases unmatched: 3. The CDR3 nucleotides are TGTGCCAGCAGTTACTCGATAGCGGGTAATGAGCAGTTCTTC. Translating it yields CASSYSIAGNEQFF.

The rearrangement joins TRBV28 to TRBJ1-4; D is possibly TRBD1 (6 bases). This CDR3 region has 13 residues. Germline CDR1 and CDR2: MDHEN and SYDVKM. V lost 6 bases to trimming and J lost 9 bases, with 14 bases between them. The CDR3, as DNA: TGTGCCAGCAGCAAAGGACAGCGTCAAAAACTGTTTTTT. Protein product: CASSKGQRQKLFF.

The chain is built from TRBV19 and TRBJ2-7, with TRBD2 identical over 7 bases. Per the germline V gene, CDR1 is LNHDA and CDR2 is SQIVND (reference sequence). The junction had 5 bases not matched to a gene; V was cut back by 5 bases and J by 1 base. The CDR3 is 14 residues long. The CDR3 DNA reads as TGTGCCAGTAGTCCTGGGGGGGATTCCTACGAGCAGTACTTC. Residues: CASSPGGDSYEQYF.

The V call is TRBV6-4, the J call TRBJ1-2; no firm D call. This CDR3 is 13 amino acids long. V was clipped by 2 bases and J by 7 bases, with 11 bases between them. Germline-derived CDR1 and CDR2 are MRHNA and SNTAGT. CDR3 in DNA: TGTGCCAGCAGTGACGGGAGAGGGAGTGGCTACACCTTC. This sequence encodes CASSDGRGSGYTF.

J is TRBJ1-4 and V is TRBV5-1; D is possibly TRBD1 (6 bases). V lost 7 bases to trimming and J lost 7 bases, with 14 bases between them. This CDR3 is 13 amino acids long. Germline V gives CDR1 SGHRS, CDR2 YFSETQ. CDR3 sequence reads: CASAAGVGEKLFF. The CDR3 DNA follows: TGCGCCAGCGCCGCAGGGGTAGGTGAAAAACTGTTTTTT.

This chain links TRBV6-6 with TRBJ1-5; D remains unclear. The CDR3 sequence is 12 residues long. The germline V gene encodes CDR1 MNHNY and CDR2 SVGAGI (reference sequence). V lost 4 bases and J lost 5, with 6 bases in between. The CDR3, as DNA: TGTGCCAGCAGTTCTGAGTATCAGCCCCAGCATTTT. Its protein is CASSSEYQPQHF.

This chain links TRBV14 with TRBJ2-5; 8 nucleotides agree with TRBD2. This CDR3 comprises 13 residues. In germline, CDR1 is SGHDN, CDR2 FVKESK. J was trimmed by 3 bases and V by 6 bases; bases with no gene match: 3. The CDR3 protein is CASRPGREETQYF. CDR3 nucleotide sequence: TGTGCCAGCAGACCCGGGAGGGAAGAGACCCAGTACTTC.

The CDR3 DNA follows: TGCGCCAGCAGCTTGGGGCTAGCGGGAAACTCCTACGAGCAGTACTTC. It specifies CASSLGLAGNSYEQYF. The chain has TRBV5-1 and TRBJ2-7; TRBD2 matches 9 bases. The CDR3 runs to 16 residues. Germline lookup yields CDR1 SGHRS and CDR2 YFSETQ. Germline trimming cut 0 bases from V and 0 bases from J; bases unmatched to any gene: 4. Together with reference TRBV5-1 and TRBJ2-7, the CDR3 gives the full variable domain: KAGVTQTPRYLIKTRGQQVTLSCSPISGHRSVSWYQQTPGQGLQFLFEYFSETQRNKGNFPGRFSGRQFSNSRSEMNVSTLELGDSALYLCASSLGLAGNSYEQYFGPGTRLTVT.

This clone was seen once. This chain joins TRBV5-1 and TRBJ2-4; a possible D gene is TRBD2 (7 bases). CDR1 is SGHRS, CDR2 YFSETQ, per germline. The V end lost 0 bases, the J end lost 3 bases, and 10 bases lay between the germline ends. This CDR3 is built from 15 residues. The CDR3 DNA follows: TGCGCCAGCAGCTTGGAAGGGGGGGGCAAAAACATTCAGTACTTC. Encoded protein: CASSLEGGGKNIQYF.

V gene TRBV7-2 combines with J gene TRBJ2-2; D is perhaps TRBD1 (6 bases). This CDR3 region has 14 residues. Germline CDR1 is SGHTA and CDR2 is FQGNSA. V lost 5 bases, J lost 5 bases, and 12 bases lay in between. The CDR3 bases are TGTGCCAGCAGCGGTGGCAGGGGAACCGGGGAGCTGTTTTTT. It translates to CASSGGRGTGELFF.